The next 32 T cell receptor beta chains were all read from a single sample in a study of T cell responses to AZD1222 COVID-19 vaccine. The protocol was immunoSEQ multiplex PCR, while the TCRdb copy is restricted to in-frame clones and leaves out a portion. This sample carries about 130,000 clones, 92% of them seen once, and the ten largest clones take approximately 2%. Sequencing was performed on peripheral blood, taken on day 0 of AZD1222 vaccination. These receptors came from an adult in good health.

The chain combines TRBV27 with TRBJ2-7; D is possibly TRBD2 (5 bases). This CDR3 has 14 residues. V was clipped by 8 bases and J by 6 bases, with 20 bases between them. Germline V gene data show CDR1 as MNHEY and CDR2 as SMNVEV (reference sequence). The CDR3, as DNA: TGTGCCAGCGGTCCCTCCGGGGTGGGCTCCGAGCAGTACTTC. Its translation: CASGPSGVGSEQYF.

The rearrangement joins TRBV5-1 to TRBJ2-1; D may match TRBD1 or TRBD2 (5 bases each). Germline V CDR1 and CDR2: SGHRS, YFSETQ. Trimming shortened V by 1 base and J by 4 bases, and 9 bases separated the two germline ends. The CDR3 loop spans 14 amino acids. The CDR3, as DNA: TGCGCCAGCAGCTTGCTTGGGGGATACAATGAGCAGTTCTTC. Amino acid sequence: CASSLLGGYNEQFF. The full variable domain, in which reference TRBV5-1 and TRBJ2-1 provide the parts outside the CDR3, is KAGVTQTPRYLIKTRGQQVTLSCSPISGHRSVSWYQQTPGQGLQFLFEYFSETQRNKGNFPGRFSGRQFSNSRSEMNVSTLELGDSALYLCASSLLGGYNEQFFGPGTRLTVL.

This clone occurred many times. V is TRBV19 and J is TRBJ1-1; TRBD1 is a possible D gene (6 bases). CDR1 is LNHDA, CDR2 SQIVND, per germline (reference sequence). The CDR3 length is 14 residues. The V and J ends lost 6 bases and 1 base respectively, with 12 bases between them. CDR3 sequence (DNA): TGTGCCAGTAGCCACGGGACACCGAACACTGAAGCTTTCTTT. Translated, it gives CASSHGTPNTEAFF.

This chain connects TRBV2 to TRBJ1-4; TRBD1 matches at 8 bases. The CDR3 is made up of 17 amino acids. V lost 3 bases to trimming and J lost 2 bases; unmatched junction nucleotides: 8. Germline V gene sequence: CDR1 SNHLY, CDR2 FYNNEI. CDR3 coding DNA: TGTGCCAGCAGTGAGCGCCCAACAGGGGGGACTAATGAAAAACTGTTTTTT. Translation gives CASSERPTGGTNEKLFF.

The chain has TRBV10-3 and TRBJ1-5, with TRBD1 as a possible D gene (5 bases). V dropped 10 bases and J dropped 9 bases, with 16 bases sitting between them. The CDR3 is made up of 12 amino acids. CDR1 and CDR2 (germline): ENHRY, SYGVKD. CDR3 loop: CASTGADGPQHF. For the CDR3, the DNA is TGTGCCAGCACCGGGGCCGACGGGCCCCAGCATTTT.

The gene calls are TRBV5-6 and TRBJ2-3, with a weak D call TRBD2 (5 bases). CDR1 SGHDT and CDR2 YYEEEE come from the germline V gene. CDR3 size: 17 residues. Trimming stripped 2 bases from V and 0 bases from J, with 16 bases between. The CDR3 reads CASSFRLAAISTDTQYF. In DNA form, the CDR3 reads TGTGCCAGCAGCTTCAGGCTAGCCGCAATAAGCACAGATACGCAGTATTTT.

The V call is TRBV5-4, the J call TRBJ2-3; 10 bases match TRBD2. Per the germline V gene, CDR1 is SGHNT and CDR2 is YYREEE (reference sequence). The junction had 5 bases not matched to a gene; V was cut back by 3 bases and J by 4 bases. The CDR3 runs to 15 residues. Here the CDR3 reads CASSSSGGVADTQYF. CDR3 DNA sequence: TGTGCCAGCAGCTCGAGCGGGGGGGTGGCAGATACGCAGTATTTT.

The chain employs TRBV3-1 (or the pseudogene TRBV3-2) and TRBJ1-1; D gene ambiguous. Trimming took 5 bases from V and 1 from J, leaving 17 bases between them. The CDR3 spans 16 residues. Germline CDR1 reads LGHDT; CDR2 reads YNNKEL (reference sequence). The CDR3 loop is CASSGPGKRRNTEAFF. DNA of the CDR3: TGTGCCAGCAGCGGCCCGGGTAAGAGGAGGAACACTGAAGCTTTCTTT.

The chain employs TRBV6-2 or TRBV6-3 and TRBJ1-1; D gene unclear. Germline assignment: CDR1 MNHEY and CDR2 SVGEGT. V was shortened by 3 bases and J by 6 bases, with 11 bases between the two germline ends. The CDR3 extends over 13 amino acids. The CDR3 protein is CASSYLLGPEAFF. In nucleotides, the CDR3 is TGTGCCAGCAGTTATCTTCTAGGACCTGAAGCTTTCTTT.

This chain connects TRBV4-2 to TRBJ2-7; 12 bases are a match to TRBD2. This CDR3 has 17 residues. The germline V gene encodes CDR1 LGHNA and CDR2 YNFKEQ. After removal of 3 bases from V and 3 bases from J, the junction contained 9 bases not matched to a gene. The chain's CDR3 is CASSQVQTSGGNYEQYF. CDR3 coding DNA: TGTGCCAGCAGCCAGGTTCAGACTAGCGGGGGAAACTACGAGCAGTACTTC.

The chain is built from TRBV5-1 and TRBJ2-7, with D tentatively TRBD1 or TRBD2 (5 bases each). CDR1 is SGHRS and CDR2 is YFSETQ in the germline V gene. The CDR3 contains 18 residues. V was trimmed by 4 bases and J by 2 bases, leaving 25 bases between them. The CDR3 is CASSQPKRGSTSPYEQYF. The CDR3 DNA is TGCGCCAGCAGCCAGCCTAAGAGGGGTTCCACTTCTCCCTACGAGCAGTACTTC.

This clone was observed a few times. V gene TRBV5-3 combines with J gene TRBJ1-5; D ambiguous. TRBV5-3 has ORF status, its function being uncertain. Trimming took off 2 bases at V and 4 bases at J, with 10 bases between the two ends. This CDR3 is 14 amino acids long. The chain's CDR3 is CARSFIRVNQPQHF. The CDR3 coding sequence is TGTGCCAGAAGCTTTATCAGAGTTAATCAGCCCCAGCATTTT.

The rearrangement uses TRBV9 and TRBJ2-5, with 10 bases that match TRBD1. Germline V gene data show CDR1 as SGDLS and CDR2 as YYNGEE. V trimming: 4 bases; J trimming: 5 bases; junction bases outside the gene matches: 11. The CDR3 sequence is 16 residues long. The CDR3 sequence: CASSTGGDRGAETQYF. Here the CDR3 DNA reads TGTGCCAGCAGCACCGGGGGGGACAGGGGTGCGGAGACCCAGTACTTC. The full variable domain, in which reference TRBV9 and TRBJ2-5 provide the parts outside the CDR3, is DSGVTQTPKHLITATGQRVTLRCSPRSGDLSVYWYQQSLDQGLQFLIQYYNGEERAKGNILERFSAQQFPDLHSELNLSSLELGDSALYFCASSTGGDRGAETQYFGPGTRLLVL.

The rearrangement joins TRBV3-1 (or the pseudogene TRBV3-2) to TRBJ2-2; possible D gene TRBD1, 5 bases. The CDR3 has 13 amino acids. Per germline, CDR1 LGHDT and CDR2 YNNKEL (reference sequence). Between the trimmed V and J ends, which lost 11 bases and 13 bases, there was a span of 23 bases. CDR3 residues: CASRPQGKVGLFF. In DNA form, the CDR3 reads TGTGCCTCGAGACCGCAGGGCAAGGTTGGGCTGTTTTTT.

The chain recombines TRBV5-1 with TRBJ2-7; D may be TRBD1 or TRBD2 (5 bases each). Germline loops: CDR1 SGHRS, CDR2 YFSETQ. This CDR3 region has 16 residues. Trimming took 0 bases from V and 3 from J, leaving 16 bases between them. DNA for the CDR3: TGCGCCAGCAGCTTGGGAGCCGGGACGGGTGGCTACGAGCAGTACTTC. This sequence encodes CASSLGAGTGGYEQYF. The full variable domain, with the rest looked up from reference TRBV5-1 and TRBJ2-7, is KAGVTQTPRYLIKTRGQQVTLSCSPISGHRSVSWYQQTPGQGLQFLFEYFSETQRNKGNFPGRFSGRQFSNSRSEMNVSTLELGDSALYLCASSLGAGTGGYEQYFGPGTRLTVT.

The chain's CDR3 is CASSQGVTGAYEQYF. CDR3 coding DNA: TGCGCCAGCAGCCAAGGCGTCACAGGGGCCTACGAGCAGTACTTC. The gene calls are TRBV4-1 and TRBJ2-7, with 7 bases aligning to TRBD1. The CDR3 extends over 15 amino acids. Trimming took 1 base from V and 2 from J; bases not matched to a gene: 5. Germline lookup yields CDR1 MGHRA and CDR2 YSYEKL.

The chain combines TRBV3-1 (or the pseudogene TRBV3-2) with TRBJ2-5; TRBD1 agrees at 8 bases. The J segment lost 5 bases and the V segment lost 5 bases, leaving 10 bases of the junction unmatched. The CDR3 length is 15 residues. Germline CDR1 LGHDT, CDR2 YNNKEL (reference sequence). CDR3 in DNA: TGTGCCAGCAGCTATCAGGGGGCCGGGGCGGAGACCCAGTACTTC. This translates into CASSYQGAGAETQYF.

The chain has TRBV4-2 and TRBJ1-1, with D possibly being TRBD1 (5 bases). The CDR3 length is 16 residues. Germline CDR1 and CDR2: LGHNA and YNFKEQ. Trimming stripped 0 bases from V and 10 bases from J, with 21 bases between. The CDR3 sequence is CASSQEGRWLGTVAFF. Written as DNA, the CDR3 is TGTGCCAGCAGCCAAGAAGGAAGGTGGCTGGGGACGGTAGCTTTCTTT.

In its sample, this clone was seen a few times. This sequence joins TRBV7-3 and TRBJ2-7; 11 bases map to TRBD2. After removal of 2 bases from V and 2 bases from J, the junction contained 2 bases not matched to a gene. CDR3 length: 15 amino acids. The germline V gene has CDR1 SGHTA and CDR2 FQGTGA. This chain's CDR3 is CASSLLAGGAYEQYF. The CDR3 coding sequence is TGTGCCAGCAGCTTACTAGCGGGGGGCGCCTACGAGCAGTACTTC.

The rearrangement links TRBV5-4 to TRBJ2-3; D uncertain. With 4 bases removed from V and 0 bases from J, the gap between germline ends came to 12 bases. Germline values: CDR1 SGHNT, CDR2 YYREEE (reference sequence). The CDR3 covers 15 residues. CDR3 sequence reads: CASSVDPFSTDTQYF. DNA of the CDR3: TGTGCCAGCAGCGTCGACCCCTTTAGCACAGATACGCAGTATTTT.

This chain uses TRBV7-2 with TRBJ1-3; no firm D call. Germline CDR1 is SGHTA and CDR2 is FQGNSA. The CDR3 runs to 17 residues. Trimming shortened V by 5 bases and J by 4 bases, and 21 bases separated the two germline ends. The CDR3 sequence is CASSLQRVTLPGNTIYF. For the CDR3, the DNA is TGTGCCAGCAGCCTACAACGGGTGACCCTGCCCGGAAACACCATATATTTT.

DNA of the CDR3: TGTGCCAGCTCACCAACAAGGGGGCTCGGAAACACCATATATTTT. It is translated as CASSPTRGLGNTIYF. The chain is built from TRBV18 and TRBJ1-3; 7 bases fit TRBD1. Germline-derived CDR1 and CDR2 are KGHSH and LQKENI. There are 15 residues in the CDR3. After removal of 2 bases from V and 4 bases from J, the junction contained 5 bases not matched to a gene.

This chain joins TRBV5-6 and TRBJ1-2; 8 nucleotides agree with TRBD1. This CDR3 has 14 amino acids. Germline V gene sequence: CDR1 SGHDT, CDR2 YYEEEE. After removal of 3 bases from V and 7 bases from J, the junction contained 8 bases not matched to a gene. Here the CDR3 reads CASSSVTGGLGYTF. The CDR3 region has the DNA TGTGCCAGCAGCTCCGTCACAGGGGGACTTGGCTACACCTTC.

This clone was detected only once. The chain is built from TRBV9 and TRBJ2-2; no firm D call. V was cut by 5 bases and J by 1 base, with 12 bases left in between. Germline V gene lookup returns CDR1 SGDLS and CDR2 YYNGEE. The CDR3 extends over 15 amino acids. The CDR3 spells CASRRNDGNTGELFF. The CDR3 DNA sequence: TGTGCCAGCAGACGTAATGACGGGAACACCGGGGAGCTGTTTTTT.

The V and J genes are TRBV30 and TRBJ2-2; D is perhaps TRBD1 (5 bases). Germline CDR1 reads GTSNPN; CDR2 reads SVGIG (reference sequence). The length of the CDR3 is 16 residues. Trimming removed 1 base from V and 3 bases from J, with 15 bases in between. The CDR3 sequence: CAWSAKTQVYTGELFF. The CDR3 DNA is TGTGCCTGGAGTGCCAAAACACAGGTTTACACCGGGGAGCTGTTTTTT.

V is TRBV27 and J is TRBJ1-1; 7 bases agree with TRBD1. The germline V gene has CDR1 MNHEY and CDR2 SMNVEV (reference sequence). The CDR3 extends over 12 amino acids. The trim removed 6 bases at V and 4 bases at J, leaving 2 bases unmatched. The CDR3 sequence is CASSRGGTEAFF. In nucleotides, the CDR3 is TGTGCCAGCAGCAGGGGGGGCACTGAAGCTTTCTTT.

This clone was found a few times. This chain uses TRBV10-3 with TRBJ1-1; D remains ambiguous. Per germline, CDR1 ENHRY and CDR2 SYGVKD. V lost 0 bases, J lost 2 bases, and 16 bases lay in between. This CDR3 has 17 amino acids. CDR3 sequence: CAISESFSSRANTEAFF. The CDR3 DNA reads TGTGCCATCAGTGAGTCGTTCTCTAGTCGGGCAAACACTGAAGCTTTCTTT.

The chain combines TRBV7-2 with TRBJ1-1; D is possibly TRBD1 (6 bases). The CDR3 covers 15 residues. V gave up 0 bases and J gave up 0 bases, with 8 bases separating them. CDR1 and CDR2 from the germline V gene are SGHTA and FQGNSA. CDR3 residues: CASSLAGTMNTEAFF. In DNA, the CDR3 is TGTGCCAGCAGCTTAGCTGGGACAATGAACACTGAAGCTTTCTTT.

The chain uses TRBV7-9 and TRBJ2-7; D might be TRBD1 (6 bases). This CDR3 is built from 14 residues. V lost 4 bases, J lost 3 bases, and 13 bases lay in between. The germline CDR1 and CDR2 sequences are SEHNR and FQNEAQ (reference sequence). CDR3 coding DNA: TGTGCCAGCAGCTCCCTTGGGGGCATCTACGAGCAGTACTTC. It translates to CASSSLGGIYEQYF.

Comments on this clone: Distinct nucleotide sequences in the sample also encode this CDR3. The chain combines TRBV20-1 with TRBJ1-4, with no clear D. The CDR3 loop spans 11 amino acids. Germline V lookup: CDR1 DFQATT, CDR2 SNEGSKA (reference sequence). The germline V and J ends were trimmed by 0 bases and 8 bases, with 4 bases remaining between them. DNA of the CDR3: TGCAGTGCTAGAGACGGGGAAAAACTGTTTTTT. Translation gives CSARDGEKLFF.

The CDR3 loop reads CASSDGPRGTEAFF. The CDR3 bases are TGTGCCAGCAGTGATGGTCCTCGCGGCACTGAAGCTTTCTTT. V usage is TRBV6-4 and J usage is TRBJ1-1; D is undetermined. This CDR3 region has 14 residues. The V gene's germline CDR1 is MRHNA and CDR2 SNTAGT. The V end lost 3 bases, the J end lost 4 bases, and 12 bases lay between the germline ends.

The chain is built from TRBV12-3 or TRBV12-4 and TRBJ1-1; 8 nucleotides match TRBD1. Losses at the gene ends were 5 bases for V and 5 bases for J; bases not matched to a gene: 4. The CDR3 is made up of 13 amino acids. CDR3 region: CASSRTGRTEAFF. In nucleotides, the CDR3 is TGTGCCAGCAGTCGGACAGGGCGGACTGAAGCTTTCTTT.